This is a list of T cell receptor beta chains from one sample in a study of T cell repertoires in cytomegalovirus infection. One entry per CDR3 protein results from TCRdb running MiXCR on the reads. The table shows fewer than 400,000 distinct CDR3 sequences, with 15% to 20% occurring only once. Sequencing was done on a sample of PBMCs. The receptors originated from a human donor in good health (CMV status not recorded). Some clones in this sample may be carry-over from other donors' samples. Both conserved end residues are part of each CDR3. Fields, in order: J gene, V gene, clone size, CDR3 protein. For some rows the clone size is stated as once, few or many, or as a class when expanded; others skip it.

j_call: TRBJ2-5; v_call: TRBV3-1; clone_size: few; cdr3_aa: CASSQGTSLETQYF
j_call: TRBJ2-5; v_call: TRBV6-5; clone_size: NA; cdr3_aa: CASSYRAGSWETQYF
j_call: TRBJ1-1; v_call: TRBV7-2; clone_size: many; cdr3_aa: CASIDRLGMNTEAFF
j_call: TRBJ1-5; v_call: TRBV28; clone_size: many; cdr3_aa: CASSPDRDQPQHF
j_call: TRBJ2-3; v_call: TRBV10-3; clone_size: many; cdr3_aa: CAIGGLMLTDTQYF
j_call: TRBJ2-5; v_call: TRBV24-1; clone_size: NA; cdr3_aa: CAAPLTGRDQYF
j_call: TRBJ2-5; v_call: TRBV15; clone_size: few; cdr3_aa: CATSRTTSGLQETQYF
j_call: TRBJ2-1; v_call: TRBV12-3/TRBV12-4; clone_size: many; cdr3_aa: CASSFGQGGHNEQFF
j_call: TRBJ2-7; v_call: TRBV4-2; clone_size: NA; cdr3_aa: CASSQEWRGSSYEQYF
j_call: TRBJ2-7; v_call: TRBV7-2; clone_size: NA; cdr3_aa: CASSRIGYEQYF
j_call: TRBJ2-4; v_call: TRBV7-2; clone_size: few; cdr3_aa: CASGEIGAKNIQYF
j_call: TRBJ1-2; v_call: TRBV12-3/TRBV12-4; clone_size: many; cdr3_aa: CASSYTGTGPYNYGYTF
j_call: TRBJ2-3; v_call: TRBV6-1; clone_size: many; cdr3_aa: CASSPGDSSTDTQYF
j_call: TRBJ2-3; v_call: TRBV7-2; clone_size: many; cdr3_aa: CASSTGLGDTQYF
j_call: TRBJ2-3; v_call: TRBV2; clone_size: few; cdr3_aa: CASSGSSTDTQYF
j_call: TRBJ1-1; v_call: TRBV12-3/TRBV12-4; clone_size: many; cdr3_aa: CASSLEDIRGEAFF
j_call: TRBJ1-1; v_call: TRBV11-3; clone_size: many; cdr3_aa: CASTSNTEAFF
j_call: TRBJ1-2; v_call: TRBV5-1; clone_size: many; cdr3_aa: CASSPDRLNYGYTF
j_call: TRBJ2-3; v_call: TRBV20-1; clone_size: once; cdr3_aa: CSTRDNTETQYF
j_call: TRBJ2-7; v_call: TRBV5-4; clone_size: NA; cdr3_aa: CASSESGRYEQYF
j_call: TRBJ2-5; v_call: TRBV5-4; clone_size: NA; cdr3_aa: CASKAGGVQETQYF
j_call: TRBJ1-2; v_call: TRBV7-2; clone_size: many; cdr3_aa: CASSSTWWGRDYGYTF
j_call: TRBJ1-4; v_call: TRBV7-2; clone_size: many; cdr3_aa: CASSLRTGEKLFF
j_call: TRBJ2-5; v_call: TRBV7-6; clone_size: many; cdr3_aa: CASSSLDGGPTGTQYF
j_call: TRBJ1-1; v_call: TRBV6-2/TRBV6-3; clone_size: few; cdr3_aa: CASSTPYEAFF
j_call: TRBJ2-5; v_call: TRBV7-8; clone_size: many; cdr3_aa: CASSFPPGTSGLKETQYF
j_call: TRBJ2-7; v_call: TRBV6-1; clone_size: NA; cdr3_aa: CASSPTGANEQYF
j_call: TRBJ1-5; v_call: TRBV28; clone_size: NA; cdr3_aa: CASSSRWYSNQPQHF
j_call: TRBJ1-1; v_call: TRBV4-1; clone_size: many; cdr3_aa: CASSQVRNTEAFF
j_call: TRBJ2-2; v_call: TRBV7-7; clone_size: many; cdr3_aa: CASSSLKSTGELFF
j_call: TRBJ2-1; v_call: TRBV14; clone_size: NA; cdr3_aa: CASSLRLAHEQFF
j_call: TRBJ1-1; v_call: TRBV5-3; clone_size: few; cdr3_aa: CASSITEANTEAFF